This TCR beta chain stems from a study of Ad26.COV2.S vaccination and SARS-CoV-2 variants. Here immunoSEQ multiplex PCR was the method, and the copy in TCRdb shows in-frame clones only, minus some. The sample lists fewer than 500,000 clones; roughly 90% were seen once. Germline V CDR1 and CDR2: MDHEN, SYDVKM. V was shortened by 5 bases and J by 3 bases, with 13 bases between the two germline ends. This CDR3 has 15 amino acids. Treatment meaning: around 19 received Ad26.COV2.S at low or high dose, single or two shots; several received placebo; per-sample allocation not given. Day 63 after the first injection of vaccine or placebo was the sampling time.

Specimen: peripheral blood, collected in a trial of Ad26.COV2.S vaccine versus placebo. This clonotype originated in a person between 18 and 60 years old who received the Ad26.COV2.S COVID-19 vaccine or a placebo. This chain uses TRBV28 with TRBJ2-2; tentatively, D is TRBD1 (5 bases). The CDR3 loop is CASSPHQGYTGELFF. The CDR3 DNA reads TGTGCCAGCAGTCCCCACCAGGGTTACACCGGGGAGCTGTTTTTT.